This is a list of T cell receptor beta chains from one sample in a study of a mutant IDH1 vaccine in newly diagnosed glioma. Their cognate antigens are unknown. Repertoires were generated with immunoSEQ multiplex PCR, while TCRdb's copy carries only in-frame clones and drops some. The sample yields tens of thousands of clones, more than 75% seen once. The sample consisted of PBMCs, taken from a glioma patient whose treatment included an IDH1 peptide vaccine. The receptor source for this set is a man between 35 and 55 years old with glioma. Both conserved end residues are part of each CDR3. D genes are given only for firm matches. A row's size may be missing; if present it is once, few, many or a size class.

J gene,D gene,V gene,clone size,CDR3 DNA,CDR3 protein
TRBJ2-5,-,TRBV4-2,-,TGTGCCAGCAGCCAAGCCAGGGGGGGTGCTAGCGGACCACAAGAGACCCAGTACTTC,CASSQARGGASGPQETQYF
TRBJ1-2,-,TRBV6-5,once,TGTGCCAGCAGTTACGGGGGGCAGGGTCGAAGTGGCTACACCTTC,CASSYGGQGRSGYTF
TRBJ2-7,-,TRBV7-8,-,TGTGCCAGCAGCATTAGAGGGGACGAGCAGTACTTC,CASSIRGDEQYF
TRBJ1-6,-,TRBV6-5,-,TGTGCCAGCAGTTACTCAACGCGTGCGGATTCACCCCTCCACTTT,CASSYSTRADSPLHF
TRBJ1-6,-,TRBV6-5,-,TGTGCCAGCAGTCTTAAGGAGGGGAATTCACCCCTCCACTTT,CASSLKEGNSPLHF
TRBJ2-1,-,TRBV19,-,TGTGCCAGTAGATATAACAATGAGCAGTTCTTC,CASRYNNEQFF
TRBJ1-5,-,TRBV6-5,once,TGTGCCAGCAGTTACTCGCCCAGGGGTCAGCCCCAGCATTTT,CASSYSPRGQPQHF
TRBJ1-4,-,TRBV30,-,TGTGCCTGGCGAACACCAGGGGTCGTAGAAAAACTGTTTTTT,CAWRTPGVVEKLFF
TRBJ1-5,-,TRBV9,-,TGTGCCAGCAGTGCGGGGACTAGCAATCAGCCCCAGCATTTT,CASSAGTSNQPQHF
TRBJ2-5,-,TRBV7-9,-,TGTGCCAGCAGCTTAATGACAGAAGAGACCCAGTACTTC,CASSLMTEETQYF
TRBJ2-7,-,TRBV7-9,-,TGTGCCAGCAGCCCACCGCCCCCGGGGGAATACTACGAGCAGTACTTC,CASSPPPPGEYYEQYF
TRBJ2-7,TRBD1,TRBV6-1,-,TGTGCCAGCAGTTGGACAGGTCCCTACGAGCAGTACTTC,CASSWTGPYEQYF
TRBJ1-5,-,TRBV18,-,TGTGCCAGCTCACTGTTGAAGGGCAATCAGCCCCAGCATTTT,CASSLLKGNQPQHF
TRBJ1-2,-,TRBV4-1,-,TGCGCCAGCAGCCAACCTGACAGATATATCTATGGCTACACCTTC,CASSQPDRYIYGYTF
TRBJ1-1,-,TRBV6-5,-,TGTGCCAGCAGTTACTCCTGGGGACCGATGAACACTGAAGCTTTCTTT,CASSYSWGPMNTEAFF
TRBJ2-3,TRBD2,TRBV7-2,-,TGTGCCAGCAGCTTACAGAGCGGGGACACAGATACGCAGTATTTT,CASSLQSGDTDTQYF
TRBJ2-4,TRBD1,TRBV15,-,TGTGCCACCAGCAAACAACTGCAGATGTCCAGGGGGCCGGCCAAAAACATTCAGTACTTC,CATSKQLQMSRGPAKNIQYF
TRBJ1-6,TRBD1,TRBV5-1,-,TGCGCCAGCAGCTGGGGACAGGGTGAAAATTCACCCCTCCACTTT,CASSWGQGENSPLHF
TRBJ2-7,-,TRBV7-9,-,TGTGCCAGCAGCCCGAGCTCCTACGAGCAGTACTTC,CASSPSSYEQYF
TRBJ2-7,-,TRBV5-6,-,TGTGCCAGCAGCTTGGCCTCCTACGAGCAGTACTTC,CASSLASYEQYF
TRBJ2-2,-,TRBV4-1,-,TGCGCCAGCAGCCATCCTCGGATCGGGGCGGGGGAGCTGTTTTTT,CASSHPRIGAGELFF
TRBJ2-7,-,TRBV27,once,TGTGCCAGCAGTTTTGGCGGGGCCCCGGGGAGCACCAACTACGAGCAGTACTTC,CASSFGGAPGSTNYEQYF
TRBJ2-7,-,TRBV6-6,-,TGTGCCAGCAGACCACGCAGTTCTGGTTCCTACGAGCAGTACTTC,CASRPRSSGSYEQYF
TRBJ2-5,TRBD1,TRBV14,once,TGTGCCAGCAGCCAAGATCTCCGGGGGGACAGGGTCTCAGAGACCCAGTACTTC,CASSQDLRGDRVSETQYF
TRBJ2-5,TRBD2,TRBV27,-,TGTGCCAGCAGTCACGCGGGGGGAAGCGGGGAGACCCAGTACTTC,CASSHAGGSGETQYF
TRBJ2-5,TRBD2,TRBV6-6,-,TGTGCCAGCAGTTACAGCGGGGGCGGGCTTGAGACCCAGTACTTC,CASSYSGGGLETQYF
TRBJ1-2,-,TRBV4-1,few,TGCGCCAGCAGCCAAGAAGGGACGCACTATGGCTACACCTTC,CASSQEGTHYGYTF
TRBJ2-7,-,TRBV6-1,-,TGTGCCAGCAGTCGAGGACAGACCTCCTACGAGCAGTACTTC,CASSRGQTSYEQYF
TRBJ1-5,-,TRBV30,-,TGTGCCTGGAGTATCTGGGACAGCAATCAGCCCCAGCATTTT,CAWSIWDSNQPQHF
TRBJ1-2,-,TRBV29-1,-,TGCAGCGTTGAAGAGGGAGGTGGCTACACCTTC,CSVEEGGGYTF
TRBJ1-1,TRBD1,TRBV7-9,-,TGTGCCAGCAGCTACAGGGGGGGTACTGAAGCTTTCTTT,CASSYRGGTEAFF
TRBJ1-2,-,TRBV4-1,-,TGCGCCAGCAGCCCGCAAGTCACAGGAGCGATCTATGGCTACACCTTC,CASSPQVTGAIYGYTF
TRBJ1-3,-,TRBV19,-,TGTGCCAGTAGTCCTCGGGACACCGGGTACTCTGGAAACACCATATATTTT,CASSPRDTGYSGNTIYF
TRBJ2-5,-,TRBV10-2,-,TGCGCCAGCAGCGCTACACTAAACCAAGAGACCCAGTACTTC,CASSATLNQETQYF
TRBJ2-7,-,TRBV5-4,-,TGTGCCAGCAGCTTTTCTGGACTCTCCTACGAGCAGTACTTC,CASSFSGLSYEQYF
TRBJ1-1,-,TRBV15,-,TGTGCCACCAGCAGAGCTACGGCTATGAACACTGAAGCTTTCTTT,CATSRATAMNTEAFF
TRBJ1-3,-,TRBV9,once,TGTGCCAGCAGCGTCGGAACAGGGATTGGAAACACCATATATTTT,CASSVGTGIGNTIYF
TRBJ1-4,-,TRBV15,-,TGTGCCACCAGCAGAGATATGAGTGCAACTAATGAAAAACTGTTTTTT,CATSRDMSATNEKLFF
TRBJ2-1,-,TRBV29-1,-,TGCAGCGTCGCCGGGACCGAACCTTCCTACAATGAGCAGTTCTTC,CSVAGTEPSYNEQFF
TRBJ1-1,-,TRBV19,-,TGTGCCAGTAATAACGGGGCGGGGGCTGAAGCTTTCTTT,CASNNGAGAEAFF
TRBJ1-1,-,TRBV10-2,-,TGCGCCAGCAGTGAGTCCGGCACAGACGGGAACACTGAAGCTTTCTTT,CASSESGTDGNTEAFF
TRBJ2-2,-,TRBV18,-,TGTGCCAGCTCACACGGACTGACCGGGGAGCTGTTTTTT,CASSHGLTGELFF
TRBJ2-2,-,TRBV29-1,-,TGCAGCGTTCGGGTGATCGCGAACACCGGGGAGCTGTTTTTT,CSVRVIANTGELFF
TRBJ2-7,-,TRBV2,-,TGTGCCAGCACCTCGCCGGGCAGGGGGGCGTACGAGCAGTACTTC,CASTSPGRGAYEQYF
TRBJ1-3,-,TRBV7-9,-,TGTGCCAGCACCCTGGAGGGCGGAAACACCATATATTTT,CASTLEGGNTIYF
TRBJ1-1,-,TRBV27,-,TGTGCCAGCAGTCCGTACCAGGACGGATTACAAGCTTTCTTT,CASSPYQDGLQAFF
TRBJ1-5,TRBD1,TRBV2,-,TGTGCCAGCAGCGCCACGGGACAGGGTTATCAGCCCCAGCATTTT,CASSATGQGYQPQHF
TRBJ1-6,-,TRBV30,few,TGTGCCTGGAGGTGGGGGACGGGGGACTATAATTCACCCCTCCACTTT,CAWRWGTGDYNSPLHF
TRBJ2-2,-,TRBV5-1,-,TGCGCCAGCAGCCGCACCAACGGGGAGCTGTTTTTT,CASSRTNGELFF
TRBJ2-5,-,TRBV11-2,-,TGTGCCAGCAGCCGTCAAGAGACCCAGTACTTC,CASSRQETQYF
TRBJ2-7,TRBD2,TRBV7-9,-,TGTGCCAGCAGCTCGGGAGGACTAGTGAACGAGCAGTACTTC,CASSSGGLVNEQYF
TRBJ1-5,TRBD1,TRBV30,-,TGTGCCTGGAGTTATCAGGGGGCGAGGCAGCCCCAGCATTTT,CAWSYQGARQPQHF
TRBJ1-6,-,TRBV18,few,TGTGCCAGCTCACCACCTGGGCAGTCACCCCTCCACTTT,CASSPPGQSPLHF